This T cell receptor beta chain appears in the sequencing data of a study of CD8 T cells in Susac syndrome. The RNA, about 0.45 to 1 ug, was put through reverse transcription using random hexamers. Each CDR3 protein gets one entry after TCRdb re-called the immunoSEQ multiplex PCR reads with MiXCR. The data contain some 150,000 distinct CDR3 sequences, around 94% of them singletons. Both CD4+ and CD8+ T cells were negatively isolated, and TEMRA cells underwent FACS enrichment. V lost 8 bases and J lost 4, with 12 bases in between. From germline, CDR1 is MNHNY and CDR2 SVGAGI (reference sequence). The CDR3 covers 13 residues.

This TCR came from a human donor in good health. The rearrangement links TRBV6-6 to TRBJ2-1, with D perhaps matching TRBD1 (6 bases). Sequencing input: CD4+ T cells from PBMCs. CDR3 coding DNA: TGTGCCAGCCGGGACACGGGTTACAATGAGCAGTTCTTC. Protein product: CASRDTGYNEQFF.